This is a list of T cell receptor beta chains from one sample in a study of regulatory T cells in long-lasting Graves disease. TCRdb re-analysed the multiplex PCR reads in MiXCR, keeping a single row per CDR3 protein. Of around 400,000 distinct CDR3 sequences listed, roughly a fifth are singletons. This sample comprised peripheral blood mononuclear cells (PBMCs), obtained when the disease was refractory, from a patient treated with antithyroid drugs. The origin of the receptors is a female donor with Graves disease. Each CDR3 is given with its conserved first and last residue. A D gene is named only where the DNA matches it firmly. Size values are once, few and many counts, or a class for expanded clones, and some rows have none.

V: TRBV5-6
size: -
J: TRBJ1-3
D: -
CDR3: CASSLSQGRLYSGNTIYF
DNA: TGTGCCAGCAGCTTGTCTCAGGGGCGCCTTTACTCTGGAAACACCATATATTTT

V: TRBV2
size: many
J: TRBJ2-5
D: -
CDR3: CASSAGRPDGETQYF
DNA: TGTGCCAGCAGCGCGGGACGCCCTGACGGGGAGACCCAGTACTTC

V: TRBV6-2/TRBV6-3
size: -
J: TRBJ1-5
D: -
CDR3: CASSYGGISNQPQHF
DNA: TGTGCCAGCAGTTATGGGGGGATCTCAAATCAGCCCCAGCATTTT

V: TRBV13
size: -
J: TRBJ1-2
D: TRBD1
CDR3: CASSDTLRQGAREGYTF
DNA: TGTGCCAGCAGCGATACTTTACGACAGGGGGCGCGGGAAGGCTACACCTTC

V: TRBV10-3
size: many
J: TRBJ1-2
D: TRBD1
CDR3: CAIGTGQADYGYTF
DNA: TGTGCCATCGGGACTGGACAGGCAGACTATGGCTACACCTTC

V: TRBV4-1
size: few
J: TRBJ1-2
D: -
CDR3: CASSQVGPNYGYTF
DNA: TGCGCCAGCAGCCAAGTAGGTCCCAACTATGGCTACACCTTC

V: TRBV19
size: -
J: TRBJ2-7
D: -
CDR3: CASSLDRTPYEQYF
DNA: TGTGCCAGTAGCCTCGACAGGACACCCTACGAGCAGTACTTC

V: TRBV10-1
size: many
J: TRBJ2-5
D: -
CDR3: CASSESGGMETQYF
DNA: TGCGCCAGCAGTGAGTCGGGTGGTATGGAGACCCAGTACTTC

V: TRBV11-2
size: -
J: TRBJ2-7
D: -
CDR3: CASSQIGARAVYEQYF
DNA: TGTGCCAGCAGCCAGATAGGGGCTCGGGCGGTTTACGAGCAGTACTTC

V: TRBV6-1
size: many
J: TRBJ2-2
D: -
CDR3: CASSALGENTGELFF
DNA: TGTGCCAGCAGCGCCCTGGGGGAAAACACCGGGGAGCTGTTTTTT

V: TRBV10-2
size: -
J: TRBJ2-2
D: TRBD2
CDR3: CASKGLAGALNTGELFF
DNA: TGCGCCAGCAAAGGACTAGCGGGAGCTTTGAACACCGGGGAGCTGTTTTTT

V: TRBV19
size: -
J: TRBJ2-5
D: -
CDR3: CASSTPRARQETQYF
DNA: TGTGCCAGTAGTACCCCTCGGGCCAGACAAGAGACCCAGTACTTC

V: TRBV28
size: -
J: TRBJ1-2
D: -
CDR3: CATLTEDPGYGYTF
DNA: TGTGCCACCCTCACCGAGGACCCGGGATATGGCTACACCTTC

V: TRBV11-2
size: medium-sized
J: TRBJ2-7
D: TRBD2
CDR3: CASSFRLAGVEQYF
DNA: TGTGCCAGCAGCTTTAGACTAGCGGGAGTCGAGCAGTACTTC

V: TRBV5-1
size: -
J: TRBJ2-7
D: -
CDR3: CASSLHNWGIDEQYF
DNA: TGCGCCAGCAGCTTACATAATTGGGGTATCGACGAGCAGTACTTC

V: TRBV6-1
size: few
J: TRBJ1-2
D: -
CDR3: CASSEGTYGYTF
DNA: TGTGCCAGCAGTGAAGGGACCTATGGCTACACCTTC

V: TRBV6-2/TRBV6-3
size: many
J: TRBJ2-4
D: -
CDR3: CASSDRAKNIQYF
DNA: TGTGCCAGCAGTGATCGAGCCAAAAACATTCAGTACTTC

V: TRBV12-3/TRBV12-4
size: many
J: TRBJ1-6
D: TRBD1
CDR3: CASTTDRQNSPLHF
DNA: TGTGCCAGCACCACGGACAGGCAAAATTCACCCCTCCACTTT

V: TRBV5-6
size: -
J: TRBJ2-5
D: TRBD1
CDR3: CASSLDTYRGQETQYF
DNA: TGTGCCAGCAGCTTGGACACATATAGGGGGCAGGAGACCCAGTACTTC

V: TRBV20-1
size: -
J: TRBJ2-7
D: TRBD2
CDR3: CSARAGRESSYERYF
DNA: TGCAGTGCTAGAGCTGGGCGGGAGAGCTCCTACGAGCGGTACTTC

V: TRBV6-1
size: -
J: TRBJ2-7
D: -
CDR3: CASSEGSRGFSYEQYF
DNA: TGTGCCAGCAGTGAAGGAAGCCGTGGGTTTTCCTACGAGCAGTACTTC

V: TRBV20-1
size: -
J: TRBJ1-1
D: -
CDR3: CSAREGGAEAFF
DNA: TGCAGTGCTAGGGAGGGTGGGGCTGAAGCTTTCTTT

V: TRBV11-2
size: many
J: TRBJ2-7
D: TRBD1
CDR3: CASSIPGGFSEQYF
DNA: TGTGCCAGCAGCATACCAGGGGGCTTTAGCGAGCAGTACTTC

V: TRBV20-1
size: few
J: TRBJ1-1
D: TRBD1
CDR3: CSARETGTEAFF
DNA: TGCAGTGCTAGAGAGACAGGGACTGAAGCTTTCTTT

V: TRBV2
size: -
J: TRBJ2-2
D: -
CDR3: CASRARGGELFF
DNA: TGTGCCAGCAGAGCCAGGGGCGGGGAGCTGTTTTTT

V: TRBV20-1
size: many
J: TRBJ2-5
D: TRBD2
CDR3: CSPGLAQETQYF
DNA: TGCAGCCCGGGACTAGCTCAAGAGACCCAGTACTTC

V: TRBV2
size: few
J: TRBJ2-3
D: TRBD1
CDR3: CASSDSGQGSTDTQYF
DNA: TGTGCCAGCAGTGACTCGGGACAGGGGAGTACAGATACGCAGTATTTT

V: TRBV28
size: many
J: TRBJ2-7
D: -
CDR3: CASSLNWGKDYEQYF
DNA: TGTGCCAGCAGTTTAAATTGGGGGAAAGACTACGAGCAGTACTTC

V: TRBV3-1
size: many
J: TRBJ1-1
D: -
CDR3: CASSQSEGTEAFF
DNA: TGTGCCAGCAGCCAGAGTGAGGGCACTGAAGCTTTCTTT

V: TRBV2
size: -
J: TRBJ2-3
D: TRBD2
CDR3: CASSEGLAAQYF
DNA: TGTGCCAGCAGTGAAGGACTAGCGGCGCAGTATTTT

V: TRBV20-1
size: few
J: TRBJ2-5
D: -
CDR3: CSARVASVRRQTQYF
DNA: TGCAGTGCTAGAGTGGCTAGCGTCCGAAGACAGACCCAGTACTTC

V: TRBV12-3/TRBV12-4
size: many
J: TRBJ2-7
D: -
CDR3: CASSRQDTYEQYF
DNA: TGTGCCAGCAGTCGGCAGGACACCTACGAGCAGTACTTC

V: TRBV11-2
size: many
J: TRBJ1-1
D: -
CDR3: CASSTLGAEAFF
DNA: TGTGCCAGCAGCACCCTTGGGGCCGAAGCTTTCTTT

V: TRBV5-6
size: -
J: TRBJ2-5
D: -
CDR3: CASSKDPRGPQETQYF
DNA: TGTGCCAGCAGCAAAGACCCGCGAGGGCCTCAAGAGACCCAGTACTTC

V: TRBV20-1
size: many
J: TRBJ2-7
D: -
CDR3: CSATEGEQYF
DNA: TGCAGTGCTACTGAGGGCGAGCAGTACTTC

V: TRBV27
size: few
J: TRBJ2-7
D: -
CDR3: CASSLSASWIYEQYF
DNA: TGTGCCAGCAGTTTATCTGCCTCGTGGATCTACGAGCAGTACTTC

V: TRBV5-1
size: many
J: TRBJ2-7
D: TRBD2
CDR3: CASSVGLAGEEQYF
DNA: TGCGCCAGCAGCGTGGGACTAGCGGGAGAAGAGCAGTACTTC

V: TRBV29-1
size: many
J: TRBJ2-5
D: TRBD1
CDR3: CSVGTGDETQYF
DNA: TGCAGCGTTGGGACAGGGGACGAGACCCAGTACTTC

V: TRBV20-1
size: -
J: TRBJ1-5
D: -
CDR3: CSASIPRGRNQPQHF
DNA: TGCAGTGCGAGTATACCTCGGGGCCGCAATCAGCCCCAGCATTTT

V: TRBV5-1
size: few
J: TRBJ1-4
D: -
CDR3: CASSEGGGRVNEKLFF
DNA: TGCGCCAGCAGCGAGGGGGGGGGGCGAGTAAATGAAAAACTGTTTTTT

V: TRBV11-1
size: many
J: TRBJ2-7
D: -
CDR3: CASSFGENEQYF
DNA: TGTGCCAGCAGCTTCGGCGAGAATGAGCAGTACTTC